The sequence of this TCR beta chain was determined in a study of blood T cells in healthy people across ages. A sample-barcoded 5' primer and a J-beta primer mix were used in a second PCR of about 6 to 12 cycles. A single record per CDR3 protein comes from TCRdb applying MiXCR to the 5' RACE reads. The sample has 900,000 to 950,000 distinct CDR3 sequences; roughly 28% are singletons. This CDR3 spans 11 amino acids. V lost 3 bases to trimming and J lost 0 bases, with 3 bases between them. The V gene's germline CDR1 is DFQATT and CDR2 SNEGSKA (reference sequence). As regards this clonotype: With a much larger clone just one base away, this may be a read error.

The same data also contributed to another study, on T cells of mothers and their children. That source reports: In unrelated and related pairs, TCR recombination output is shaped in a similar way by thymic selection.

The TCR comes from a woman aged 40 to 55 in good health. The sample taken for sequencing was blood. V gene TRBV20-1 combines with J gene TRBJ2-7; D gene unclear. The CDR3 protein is CSASSSYEQYF. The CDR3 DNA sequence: TGCAGTGCTAGCAGCTCCTACGAGCAGTACTTC.